What follows are 6 T cell receptor beta chains derived from one specimen sequenced in a study of blood T cell repertoires in COVID-19. The assay was immunoSEQ multiplex PCR, and TCRdb's table has in-frame clones only and misses some. The data show approximately 70,000 clones, 82% seen once. The sequenced sample consisted of peripheral blood. The origin of the receptors is a human donor in a cohort sampled during active COVID-19.

The genes are TRBV24-1 and TRBJ2-2; 7 positions agree with TRBD1. Germline V gene data show CDR1 as KGHDR and CDR2 as SFDVKD. The CDR3 has 16 residues. The junction had 11 bases not matched to a gene; V was cut back by 4 bases and J by 7 bases. The CDR3 here is CATSDPRQGRGGELFF. CDR3 nucleotides: TGTGCCACCAGTGACCCGAGACAGGGCCGCGGCGGGGAGCTGTTTTTT.

This CDR3 reads CASSSGGLAGVNEQFF. The CDR3 DNA is TGTGCCAGCAGCTCAGGGGGACTAGCGGGGGTAAATGAGCAGTTCTTC. This rearrangement joins TRBV7-8 to TRBJ2-1; 14 nucleotides agree with TRBD2. Germline V gene data show CDR1 as SGHVS and CDR2 as FQNEAQ. The CDR3 sequence is 16 residues long. The J segment lost 7 bases and the V segment lost 4 bases, leaving 6 bases of the junction unmatched.

The gene calls are TRBV11-2 and TRBJ1-6; 10 bases map to TRBD1. Per the germline V gene, CDR1 is SGHAT and CDR2 is FQNNGV. The length of the CDR3 is 19 residues. Germline trimming cut 5 bases from V and 0 bases from J; bases unmatched to any gene: 10. CDR3 residues: CASSPTGTGAPSYNSPLHF. For the CDR3, the DNA is TGTGCCAGCAGCCCGACCGGGACAGGGGCCCCCTCCTATAATTCACCCCTCCACTTT.

V usage is TRBV11-1 and J usage is TRBJ2-3; TRBD1 matches 7 bases. Germline-derived CDR1 and CDR2 are SGHAT and FQDESV (reference sequence). V dropped 5 bases and J dropped 3; count of bases not matched to a gene: 8. The CDR3 length is 15 residues. The CDR3 loop reads CASSLAGTETDTQYF. For the CDR3, the DNA is TGTGCCAGCAGCCTCGCCGGGACAGAAACAGATACGCAGTATTTT.

DNA for the CDR3: TGTGCCAGCAGCTTAGACAGGATTGGTGAAAAACTGTTTTTT. As protein: CASSLDRIGEKLFF. This chain joins TRBV11-2 and TRBJ1-4; D is uncertain. The V and J ends lost 0 bases and 7 bases respectively, with 9 bases between them. CDR1 is SGHAT and CDR2 is FQNNGV in the germline V gene. The CDR3 length is 14 residues.

This clone was picked up a small number of times. The chain employs TRBV9 and TRBJ1-2; TRBD1 might be the D (5 bases). V was trimmed by 3 bases and J by 5 bases, leaving 17 bases between them. CDR1 is SGDLS, CDR2 YYNGEE, per germline. CDR3 length: 15 amino acids. CDR3 in DNA: TGTGCCAGCAGCGGAAGTTTCCCGGACACATATGGCTACACCTTC. The encoded protein is CASSGSFPDTYGYTF.